These 5 T cell receptor beta chains share one sample of origin, sequenced in a study of blood T cell repertoires in COVID-19. Clones were read by immunoSEQ multiplex PCR, and TCRdb kept only the in-frame ones, dropping some. The table includes hundreds of thousands of clones, more than 75% detected once. The sequenced sample consisted of PBMCs or T cells enriched from blood (not recorded which). The receptors originated from a woman in her forties or fifties who had recovered from COVID-19.

V usage is TRBV28 and J usage is TRBJ1-4; no clear D gene. Germline lookup yields CDR1 MDHEN and CDR2 SYDVKM. V was pared by 7 bases and J by 6 bases, with 12 bases between. The CDR3 is 13 residues long. The CDR3 spells CASTKEQDEKLFF. In DNA form, the CDR3 reads TGTGCCAGCACCAAAGAGCAGGATGAAAAACTGTTTTTT.

This clone has only one observation. V usage is TRBV7-2 and J usage is TRBJ2-7; D might be TRBD1 (5 bases). Trimming pared 1 base from V and 4 bases from J, leaving 26 bases between. The CDR3 sequence is 19 residues long. Germline V gene lookup returns CDR1 SGHTA and CDR2 FQGNSA. The CDR3 reads CASSLVGYRTPKRKYEQYF. The DNA of the CDR3 is TGTGCCAGCAGCTTAGTTGGGTACAGGACACCCAAGAGAAAATACGAGCAGTACTTC.

The V gene is TRBV6-2 or TRBV6-3, the J gene TRBJ2-4; 7 bases align to TRBD1. The V gene's germline CDR1 is MNHEY and CDR2 SVGEGT. Unmatched junction bases numbered 17, after V lost 6 bases and J lost 6 bases. This CDR3 has 17 amino acids. CDR3 sequence reads: CASSRKGTGAFGNIQYF. DNA for the CDR3: TGTGCCAGCAGCCGGAAGGGAACAGGGGCCTTTGGAAACATTCAGTACTTC.

This clone was picked up one time. Here the CDR3 reads CSASWRKDGIGSPLHF. CDR3 bases: TGCAGTGCTAGTTGGAGAAAGGATGGCATCGGTTCACCCCTCCACTTT. The chain recombines TRBV20-1 with TRBJ1-6; D unclear. Germline V gene lookup returns CDR1 DFQATT and CDR2 SNEGSKA (reference sequence). V lost 3 bases and J 9 bases, leaving 21 bases between the germline ends. The CDR3 runs 16 residues.

This clone was seen once. The chain uses TRBV5-4 and TRBJ2-7; maybe TRBD1 (6 bases). The CDR3 contains 14 residues. V lost 1 base, J lost 2 bases, and 10 bases lay in between. CDR1 SGHNT and CDR2 YYREEE come from the germline V gene (reference sequence). For the CDR3, the DNA is TGTGCCAGCAGCTTGATGGACAGAGCCTACGAGCAGTACTTC. Translating it yields CASSLMDRAYEQYF.